Listed here are 17 T cell receptor beta chains from one sample, sequenced in a study of chemoradiotherapy in HPV16-positive cancers (dated by TCRdb to 2022 to 2024). Libraries were constructed by the immunoSEQ multiplex PCR assay. TCRdb carries this immuneACCESS record with in-frame sequences only. Its versions omit some clonotypes, under half of them owing to an unresolved V gene in the studies checked, with the rest unexplained. The sample yields 15,000 to 20,000 clones; roughly 80% were counted once. Approximately 1.3% of the sample is taken by the ten largest. This sample was taken from a patient who underwent chemoradiotherapy. The receptors were sampled from a human donor with HPV-associated anogenital cancer.

This clone was counted only a few times. The J gene is TRBJ2-2, the V gene TRBV11-2; 8 positions agree with TRBD1. Germline V gene sequence: CDR1 SGHAT, CDR2 FQNNGV. Losses at the gene ends were 5 bases for V and 8 bases for J; bases not matched to a gene: 7. The CDR3 has 14 residues. The CDR3: CASSPGQVAGELFF. CDR3 DNA: TGTGCCAGCAGCCCGGGACAGGTGGCGGGGGAGCTGTTTTTT. The full variable domain, its missing parts supplied by reference TRBV11-2 and TRBJ2-2, is EAGVAQSPRYKIIEKRQSVAFWCNPISGHATLYWYQQILGQGPKLLIQFQNNGVVDDSQLPKDRFSAERLKGVDSTLKIQPAKLEDSAVYLCASSPGQVAGELFFGEGSRLTVL.

The chain couples TRBV9 to TRBJ1-1; TRBD1 might be the D (5 bases). Trimming pared 4 bases from V and 7 bases from J, leaving 17 bases between. This CDR3 has 14 amino acids. From germline, CDR1 is SGDLS and CDR2 YYNGEE. The CDR3 DNA is TGTGCCAGCAGCCCCCCGAACCGGGACGATGAAGCTTTCTTT. This gives the protein CASSPPNRDDEAFF.

The genes are TRBV6-1 and TRBJ1-2; 9 bases align to TRBD1. Germline trimming cut 1 base from V and 4 bases from J; bases unmatched to any gene: 7. Per germline, CDR1 MNHNS and CDR2 SASEGT. The CDR3 has 16 residues. The CDR3 nucleotides read TGTGCCAGCAGTGAAGGCCCCGGGACAGGGATCTATGGCTACACCTTC. Translated, it gives CASSEGPGTGIYGYTF.

The J gene is TRBJ1-3, the V gene TRBV7-6, with TRBD1 identical over 9 bases. Germline-derived CDR1 and CDR2 are SGHVS and FNYEAQ. V gave up 5 bases and J gave up 4 bases; unmatched junction bases: 6. The length of the CDR3 is 15 residues. This chain's CDR3 is CASSLDRGNGNTIYF. The CDR3 region has the DNA TGTGCCAGCAGCCTTGACAGGGGGAACGGAAACACCATATATTTT.

The chain employs TRBV7-2 and TRBJ2-3; 13 bases are shared with TRBD2. The V gene end was trimmed by 3 bases and the J gene end by 1 base; junction bases not matched to a gene: 7. Germline values: CDR1 SGHTA, CDR2 FQGNSA. The CDR3 totals 18 residues. As DNA, the CDR3 is TGTGCCAGCAGCTTGGCACTAGCGGGGGGGCCGGGCACAGATACGCAGTATTTT. The encoded protein is CASSLALAGGPGTDTQYF. The full variable domain, its missing parts supplied by reference TRBV7-2 and TRBJ2-3, is GAGVSQSPSNKVTEKGKDVELRCDPISGHTALYWYRQSLGQGLEFLIYFQGNSAPDKSGLPSDRFSAERTGGSVSTLTIQRTQQEDSAVYLCASSLALAGGPGTDTQYFGPGTRLTVL.

As to this clone: At one boundary the junction diverges from the germline segment, which might be a read error. The chain's CDR3 is CASSFGSSGSRSF. The CDR3 coding sequence is TGTGCCAGCAGTTTCGGCAGCTCAGGAAGCCGGTCCTTC. The chain couples TRBV5-6 to TRBJ1-2; D unclear. This CDR3 is built from 13 residues. Per the germline V gene, CDR1 is SGHDT and CDR2 is YYEEEE.

In this sample, this clone turned up a few times. V usage is TRBV14 and J usage is TRBJ2-7; the match to TRBD2 covers 9 bases. J lost 2 bases, V lost 1 base, and 6 bases had no gene match. CDR1 SGHDN and CDR2 FVKESK come from the germline V gene. There are 16 residues in the CDR3. CDR3 nucleotide sequence: TGTGCCAGCAGCCAAGGTCGACTAGCGGCACCCTACGAGCAGTACTTC. This sequence encodes CASSQGRLAAPYEQYF.

The chain has TRBV7-3 and TRBJ1-4, with a weak D call TRBD1 (6 bases). CDR3 length equals 16 residues. CDR1 is SGHTA, CDR2 FQGTGA, per germline. Trimming stripped 3 bases from V and 0 bases from J, with 11 bases between. For the CDR3, the DNA is TGTGCCAGCAGCTTTCGGACAGAGGCAACTAATGAAAAACTGTTTTTT. Its protein product is CASSFRTEATNEKLFF.

The rearrangement links TRBV5-1 to TRBJ2-7, with a possible D match to TRBD2 (6 bases). The germline V gene encodes CDR1 SGHRS and CDR2 YFSETQ. The V and J ends lost 2 bases and 3 bases respectively, with 15 bases between them. This CDR3 contains 15 residues. Written as DNA, the CDR3 is TGCGCCAGCAGCTTCGGAGGGGATGGTCACTACGAGCAGTACTTC. This gives the protein CASSFGGDGHYEQYF.

CDR3 residues: CASRAGGANQPQHF. The CDR3 DNA reads TGCGCCAGCAGGGCCGGTGGCGCGAATCAGCCCCAGCATTTT. The rearrangement links TRBV4-1 to TRBJ1-5; no definite D call. There are 14 residues in the CDR3. CDR1 and CDR2 from the germline V gene are MGHRA and YSYEKL. Trimming stripped 6 bases from V and 4 bases from J, with 13 bases between.

The chain employs TRBV14 and TRBJ1-2; D gene uncertain. V dropped 1 base and J dropped 4 bases, with 16 bases sitting between them. Germline CDR1 reads SGHDN; CDR2 reads FVKESK. CDR3 size: 16 residues. CDR3 sequence: CASSQVGGSSIYGYTF. Here the CDR3 DNA reads TGTGCCAGCAGCCAAGTAGGTGGCAGTTCTATCTATGGCTACACCTTC.

This clone was picked up a small number of times. This sequence joins TRBV25-1 and TRBJ1-4, with D uncertain. The CDR3 covers 11 residues. The germline CDR1 and CDR2 sequences are MGHDK and SYGVNS. V was cut by 5 bases and J by 8 bases, with 6 bases left in between. CDR3 coding DNA: TGTGCCAGCAGTTTACGGGAAAAACTGTTTTTT. This codes for CASSLREKLFF.

The CDR3 DNA reads TGTGCCAGCAGTTACATAACTATTCACTATGGCTACACCTTC. Translated, it gives CASSYITIHYGYTF. The rearrangement links TRBV6-6 to TRBJ1-2; D call uncertain. The length of the CDR3 is 14 residues. Trimming removed 2 bases at V and 3 bases at J, with 10 bases between. The germline V gene has CDR1 MNHNY and CDR2 SVGAGI (reference sequence).

The chain employs TRBV14 and TRBJ2-5; no reliable D call. The CDR3 runs 16 residues. Per germline, CDR1 SGHDN and CDR2 FVKESK. V lost 0 bases to trimming and J lost 2 bases, with 13 bases between them. The CDR3 here is CASSQDRRVKQETQYF. CDR3 DNA: TGTGCCAGCAGCCAAGATCGACGGGTCAAGCAAGAGACCCAGTACTTC.

This chain links TRBV6-1 with TRBJ1-5, with D uncertain. The germline V gene has CDR1 MNHNS and CDR2 SASEGT. The CDR3 runs to 15 residues. The V end lost 7 bases, the J end lost 6 bases, and 19 bases lay between the germline ends. CDR3 in DNA: TGTGCCAGCACAAACGGACCCCAACGGGGTCAGCCCCAGCATTTT. This codes for CASTNGPQRGQPQHF.

This chain uses TRBV5-4 with TRBJ2-5, with TRBD1 matching over 8 bases. Germline assignment: CDR1 SGHNT and CDR2 YYREEE (reference sequence). There are 12 residues in the CDR3. The V segment lost 5 bases and the J segment 5 bases; nucleotides outside the gene matches: 2. The CDR3 here is CASRDREETQYF. Here the CDR3 DNA reads TGTGCCAGCAGGGACAGGGAGGAGACCCAGTACTTC.

The V gene is TRBV11-3, the J gene TRBJ2-1; 9 nucleotides line up with TRBD1. Germline V gene sequence: CDR1 SGHNT, CDR2 YENEEA. Trimming removed 4 bases from V and 8 bases from J; junction bases left unmatched: 6. This CDR3 contains 14 residues. CDR3 amino acids: CASSSQGATYEQFF. The DNA for the CDR3 is TGTGCCAGCAGCTCACAGGGGGCAACGTATGAGCAGTTCTTC.